This TCR beta chain comes out of a study of shared clonotypes between healthy human individuals. Profiling relied on immunoSEQ multiplex PCR, and the TCRdb table lists in-frame clones only, not all of them. The sample holds roughly 1,600,000 clones, approximately 98.5% seen once. Per the germline V gene, CDR1 is SGHTA and CDR2 is FQGNSA. Trimming took off 7 bases at V and 0 bases at J, with 28 bases between the two ends. The CDR3 has 19 amino acids. The sample taken for sequencing was naive CD4+ T cells sorted from blood. Stated subset: CD45RA+ positively selected. This sequence was found in a man aged 25-45 years in good health. The V gene is TRBV7-2, the J gene TRBJ2-7; D is undetermined. CDR3 DNA: TGTGCCAGCACCCGTAGCCCCCAGGTCCGCAAAAGGAGCTCCTACGAGCAGTACTTC. It is translated as CASTRSPQVRKRSSYEQYF.